What follows is one TCR beta chain and its context. The antigen it binds to is not known. There are no base qualities to consult, and no much larger clone falls within one base. TCRbeta CDR3 regions were amplified from genomic DNA by means of the immunoSEQ Assay, a bias-controlled multiplex PCR. Per the source publication's procedure: Within the assay, amplification of reference gene primers was used to estimate how many nucleated cells each sample contained. To quantify the absolute abundance of each unique TCRbeta CDR3 rearrangement, sequence reads were collapsed and filtered. For each sample, productive Simpson clonality was calculated as the square root of Simpson's diversity index over productive rearrangements. Sourced from immuneACCESS, this table was stored by TCRdb with only in-frame sequences that have V and J called. A share of the clones is absent; for the studies checked, an unresolved V gene accounts for under half, and the remainder has no known explanation. D and trimming come from the DNA, and the V and J calls and clone size come from that table. The sample profile shows hundreds of thousands of clones; around nine tenths of them were found once. Of the sample, less than 4.5% falls within the top ten clones.

The germline V gene (reference sequence) supplies CDR1 LGHDT and CDR2 YNNKEL. Germline trimming: 5 bases from V, 2 bases from J; junction bases outside gene matches: 3. The CDR3 has 14 amino acids, counting the end cysteine and phenylalanine. Only CDR3 DNA remains: 42 bases, in frame from the first base. These data originate in a study of blood T cell repertoires in COVID-19 (dated by TCRdb to 2020 to 2021). Regarding the study in general: Samples covering the acute and convalescent phases of COVID-19 were provided by collaborators in the United States, Italy and Spain. Samples came from the ongoing ImmuneRACE study (first 160 participants) plus 1,254 subjects from 6 global collaborators. The prospective study material was composed of cDNA or gDNA derived from T cells, B-cell-depleted T cells, or PBMCs. Nearly every sample came with metadata listing a de-identified subject ID, COVID-19 status, age in years and sex. The repertoires were released in a freely available public database intended as a resource for research on the immune response to SARS-CoV-2. The dataset comprised deeply sampled blood TCRbeta repertoires from subjects exposed to, actively infected with, or recovered from COVID-19. Where HLA class I and class II types were available, the types were taken from metadata supplied by the sample provider, not from assay-based typing. Paper-wide results and their limitations: How much clinical and demographic metadata was included differed by source and by participant, and the metadata was provided uncurated.

Participants in the prospective study were enrolled through a virtual design, were aged about 18 to 89 years, and lived in 20 to 30 United States geographic areas. In the prospective study, cohorts were assigned on the basis of participant-reported clinical history obtained from a screening survey and a study questionnaire. In the prospective study, whole blood, serum and a nasopharyngeal or oropharyngeal swab were collected from each participant by mobile phlebotomists. Participants in the prospective study had the option to provide additional blood draws and questionnaires over a 2-month period. Prospective study blood samples were shipped either frozen or at room temperature before DNA extraction.

Sequenced material: PBMCs or T cells enriched from blood (not recorded which). The rearranged chain carries TRBV3-1 (or the pseudogene TRBV3-2) and TRBJ2-3, and 8 junction bases match TRBD2. The receptor was derived from a woman aged 25-40 years with acute COVID-19. The CDR3 reads as follows: CASSYGGATDTQYF. The nucleotides read TGTGCCAGCAGCTACGGGGGGGCCACAGATACGCAGTATTTT.